This T cell receptor (beta chain) was retrieved from a study of cytomegalovirus exposure and HLA in healthy donors. In germline, CDR1 is MNHEY, CDR2 SVGAGI. Trimming cost V 7 bases and J 3 bases; bases outside gene matches: 4. The CDR3 loop spans 14 amino acids. Broader study findings: It was reported that the classifier diagnosed cytomegalovirus status with high specificity and sensitivity in both the original and validation cohorts. Altogether, more than 150 TCR beta chains were recorded as cytomegalovirus-associated.

Comments on this clone: Its specificity is unknown.

The PCR ran on 60 Vbeta and 13 Jbeta primers. TCRdb keeps only in-frame clones here, not all; method: immunoSEQ multiplex PCR. The data contain 87,000 or so clones, approximately 77% of them singletons. The sequenced sample consisted of PBMCs. The chain is built from TRBV6-5 and TRBJ2-5, with 11 bases that match TRBD2. The TCR was taken from a woman aged 40 to 50 in good health and CMV-seronegative. As DNA, the CDR3 is TGTGCCAGCAAACTAGCGGGGGCCAAAGAGACCCAGTACTTC. Residues: CASKLAGAKETQYF.